These T cell receptor beta chains were read from a single sample in a study of identical twins. TCRdb used MiXCR to reprocess the 5' RACE reads, holding one entry per CDR3 protein. Of about 530,000 distinct CDR3 sequences in the sample, approximately 14% are singletons; the top ten hold 0.44%. These data were also reused for a study on yellow fever vaccine responses in identical twins.

The sample taken for sequencing was CD4+ T cells sorted from blood. Receptor source: a woman in her late teens or twenties in good health. Each CDR3 is given with its conserved first and last residue. The D gene is left open where the match is weak. Size is stated for part of the rows, as once, few or many counts, or as a class when the clone is expanded.

d_gene	abundance	v_gene	len	j_gene	CDR3aa	CDR3nt
.	.	TRBV3-1	20	TRBJ2-6	CASSQALWGAPFSGANVLTF	TGTGCCAGCAGCCAAGCATTATGGGGTGCCCCCTTCTCTGGGGCCAACGTCCTGACTTTC
.	few	TRBV20-1	14	TRBJ2-7	CSASDRTTSYEQYF	TGCAGTGCTAGTGACCGGACTACTTCCTACGAGCAGTACTTC
TRBD1	.	TRBV24-1	14	TRBJ1-2	CATSDRTGDYGYTF	TGTGCCACCAGTGACAGGACAGGGGACTATGGCTACACCTTC
.	few	TRBV29-1	16	TRBJ1-2	CSVEDRSVGANYGYTF	TGCAGCGTTGAAGATCGGAGTGTGGGAGCTAACTATGGCTACACCTTC
TRBD1	few	TRBV7-2	14	TRBJ1-2	CASGFGQAYYGYTF	TGTGCCAGCGGCTTCGGACAGGCATACTATGGCTACACCTTC
.	few	TRBV11-2	15	TRBJ1-5	CASSLDFQGYQPQHF	TGTGCCAGCAGCTTAGATTTTCAGGGCTATCAGCCCCAGCATTTT
.	few	TRBV5-1	14	TRBJ1-1	CASSVRDMNTEAFF	TGCGCCAGCAGCGTCAGGGACATGAACACTGAAGCTTTCTTT
.	many	TRBV4-1	16	TRBJ2-1	CASSQEQTAPNNEQFF	TGCGCCAGCAGCCAAGAACAGACAGCCCCTAACAATGAGCAGTTCTTC
TRBD1	.	TRBV19	16	TRBJ2-5	CASSSRDRGLGETHYF	TGTGCCAGTAGTTCCCGGGACAGGGGACTTGGAGAGACCCATTACTTC
TRBD2	few	TRBV20-1	16	TRBJ2-5	CSARDLQRGGQETQYF	TGCAGTGCTAGAGATCTCCAGCGGGGGGGCCAAGAGACCCAGTACTTC
TRBD2	.	TRBV20-1	13	TRBJ2-3	CSAKLAGADTQYF	TGCAGTGCTAAACTAGCGGGTGCAGATACGCAGTATTTT
.	.	TRBV5-1	15	TRBJ1-4	CASSLLGAFNEKLFF	TGCGCCAGCAGCTTGCTGGGGGCGTTTAATGAAAAACTGTTTTTT
.	few	TRBV24-1	12	TRBJ2-3	CATGGDTDTQYF	TGTGCCACCGGGGGAGACACAGATACGCAGTATTTT
TRBD1	.	TRBV24-1	14	TRBJ2-5	CATAPGTGEETQYF	TGTGCCACCGCGCCCGGGACAGGGGAGGAGACCCAGTACTTC
TRBD1	few	TRBV7-8	17	TRBJ2-1	CASSYMMTGWTYNEQFF	TGTGCCAGCAGCTACATGATGACAGGGTGGACCTACAATGAGCAGTTCTTC
.	few	TRBV19	15	TRBJ1-5	CASSIVRIGNQPQHF	TGTGCCAGTAGTATAGTTAGGATCGGCAATCAGCCCCAGCATTTT
TRBD2	few	TRBV5-1	18	TRBJ2-3	CASSRGASGGNSADTQYF	TGCGCCAGCAGCAGAGGGGCTAGCGGGGGGAATTCGGCAGATACGCAGTATTTT
TRBD2	many	TRBV5-1	20	TRBJ2-2	CASSFFSRTSVTANTGELFF	TGCGCCAGCAGCTTTTTTAGTCGGACTAGCGTAACGGCGAACACCGGGGAGCTGTTTTTT
TRBD2	.	TRBV7-2	16	TRBJ2-5	CASSLVLTSGDRTQYF	TGTGCCAGCAGCTTAGTCTTGACTAGCGGGGACAGGACCCAGTACTTC
.	.	TRBV6-1	13	TRBJ2-7	CASSPASAYEQYF	TGTGCCAGCAGCCCGGCTTCCGCCTACGAGCAGTACTTC
TRBD1	many	TRBV5-1	15	TRBJ2-5	CASSLYGTAEETQYF	TGCGCCAGCAGCTTGTACGGGACAGCGGAAGAGACCCAGTACTTC
.	.	TRBV5-5	16	TRBJ2-4	CASSPTVGSGYTIQYF	TGTGCCAGCAGCCCCACCGTCGGGAGCGGGTACACCATTCAGTACTTC
TRBD2	few	TRBV3-1	17	TRBJ2-5	CASSHWVAGGPQETQYF	TGTGCCAGCAGCCACTGGGTAGCGGGGGGGCCGCAGGAGACCCAGTACTTC
.	.	TRBV10-2	14	TRBJ2-2	CASSESGIIGELFF	TGCGCCAGCAGTGAGTCAGGAATTATCGGGGAGCTGTTTTTT
TRBD1	.	TRBV28	16	TRBJ2-5	CASSLGGTGARETQYF	TGTGCCAGCAGTTTGGGCGGAACAGGGGCTCGAGAGACCCAGTACTTC
.	.	TRBV7-2	19	TRBJ2-3	CASSLAGLKQGGGWDTQYF	TGTGCCAGCAGCTTAGCTGGCCTGAAACAGGGGGGGGGTTGGGATACGCAGTATTTT
TRBD1	few	TRBV20-1	14	TRBJ1-5	CSASTLQGGQPQHF	TGCAGTGCTAGTACGTTACAGGGGGGTCAGCCCCAGCATTTT
TRBD2	many	TRBV10-3	17	TRBJ2-2	CAISEGSSGGSTGELFF	TGTGCCATCAGTGAGGGGAGTAGCGGGGGATCTACCGGGGAGCTGTTTTTT
TRBD2	many	TRBV7-8	20	TRBJ2-1	CASSFTPRTSGTASNNEQFF	TGTGCCAGCAGCTTCACACCCCGGACTAGCGGGACCGCATCCAACAATGAGCAGTTCTTC
.	.	TRBV5-1	16	TRBJ1-5	CASSYGGTVGNQPQHF	TGCGCCAGCAGCTACGGAGGGACTGTAGGCAATCAGCCCCAGCATTTT
TRBD2	many	TRBV6-2/TRBV6-3	15	TRBJ2-2	CASSYVAGATGELFF	TGTGCCAGCAGTTACGTAGCGGGAGCCACCGGGGAGCTGTTTTTT
TRBD2	few	TRBV4-1	15	TRBJ2-3	CASSLGLARTDTQYF	TGCGCCAGCAGCCTGGGACTAGCGAGGACAGATACGCAGTATTTT
.	few	TRBV15	16	TRBJ1-1	CATSRGVEGMNTEAFF	TGTGCCACCAGCAGAGGGGTTGAGGGTATGAACACTGAAGCTTTCTTT
TRBD2	many	TRBV12-3/TRBV12-4	14	TRBJ2-5	CASSVQLAGETQYF	TGTGCCAGCAGTGTCCAACTAGCGGGGGAGACCCAGTACTTC
.	.	TRBV20-1	11	TRBJ2-1	CSARSDIKQFF	TGCAGTGCTAGGTCGGACATCAAGCAGTTCTTC
TRBD2	.	TRBV7-2	16	TRBJ2-3	CASSLGTSGSVDTQYF	TGTGCCAGCAGCTTAGGGACTAGCGGGAGTGTAGATACGCAGTATTTT
TRBD2	.	TRBV10-3	16	TRBJ2-3	CAISRLAGAPTDTQYF	TGTGCCATCAGTCGACTAGCGGGGGCCCCCACAGATACGCAGTATTTT
.	many	TRBV7-6	14	TRBJ1-4	CASSPGVTNEKLFF	TGTGCCAGCAGCCCAGGGGTAACTAATGAAAAACTGTTTTTT
.	few	TRBV5-1	14	TRBJ2-7	CASSLDRTGYEQYF	TGCGCCAGCAGCTTGGACAGGACGGGCTACGAGCAGTACTTC
.	.	TRBV5-6	12	TRBJ2-1	CASSLGHYEQFF	TGTGCCAGCAGCCTAGGTCACTATGAGCAGTTCTTC
TRBD1	.	TRBV5-1	14	TRBJ2-5	CASRTPGQQETQYF	TGCGCCAGCCGAACTCCGGGACAGCAAGAGACCCAGTACTTC
.	few	TRBV13	14	TRBJ2-1	CASSSRLVDNEQFF	TGTGCCAGCAGTTCGAGACTAGTGGACAATGAGCAGTTCTTC
.	few	TRBV7-2	11	TRBJ2-6	CASSAGNVLTF	TGTGCCAGCAGCGCCGGGAACGTCCTGACTTTC
TRBD1	few	TRBV4-1	16	TRBJ1-4	CASSPWTGQRNEKLFF	TGCGCCAGCAGCCCGTGGACAGGCCAGCGAAATGAAAAACTGTTTTTT
.	many	TRBV3-1	14	TRBJ2-3	CASSHTSSTDTQYF	TGTGCCAGCAGCCACACTAGCAGCACAGATACGCAGTATTTT
.	.	TRBV7-2	13	TRBJ1-1	CASSVDLNTEAFF	TGTGCCAGCAGCGTGGACCTGAACACTGAAGCTTTCTTT
.	.	TRBV12-3/TRBV12-4	15	TRBJ1-5	CASRLRGNSNQPQHF	TGTGCCAGCAGACTCCGGGGGAATAGCAATCAGCCCCAGCATTTT
.	.	TRBV12-3/TRBV12-4	11	TRBJ2-1	CASSYGSEQFF	TGTGCCAGCAGTTACGGGAGTGAGCAGTTCTTC
.	.	TRBV4-2	18	TRBJ2-1	CASSQDRESTMGYNEQFF	TGTGCCAGCAGCCAAGATCGGGAGTCAACTATGGGCTACAATGAGCAGTTCTTC
TRBD2	few	TRBV9	16	TRBJ2-3	CASTHYIAGPTDTQYF	TGTGCCAGCACTCATTACATAGCGGGACCTACAGATACGCAGTATTTT
TRBD2	few	TRBV11-1	19	TRBJ2-1	CASSPLKGGDLGSYNEQFF	TGTGCCAGCAGCCCCCTGAAGGGAGGGGATTTGGGCTCCTACAATGAGCAGTTCTTC
TRBD2	.	TRBV3-1	15	TRBJ2-3	CASSLLAGAEDTQYF	TGTGCCAGCAGCCTTCTAGCGGGGGCCGAAGATACGCAGTATTTT
.	once	TRBV6-1	14	TRBJ2-1	CASTPVSGRNEQFF	TGTGCCAGCACCCCCGTCTCGGGGCGCAATGAGCAGTTCTTC
TRBD1	few	TRBV7-2	14	TRBJ2-1	CASSQSQGPYEQFF	TGTGCCAGCAGCCAATCACAGGGGCCGTATGAGCAGTTCTTC